One TCR beta chain is described in this entry. Its target is unknown. CDR1 is MNHNY and CDR2 is SVGAGI in the germline V gene (reference sequence). V lost 5 bases, J lost 0 bases, and 7 bases stayed unmatched. The CDR3 length is 15 residues. This specimen comes from a study of T cell responses to AZD1222 COVID-19 vaccine. Study observations and caveats: Breadth and depth of Spike-specific TCRs rose after two AZD1222 doses.

Sequenced by immunoSEQ multiplex PCR; TCRdb stores in-frame clones only, minus some. The sample includes about 72,000 clones, roughly 85% of them seen just once. This specimen was peripheral blood, taken on day 0 of AZD1222 vaccination. The genes are TRBV6-6 and TRBJ2-7; 7 bases match TRBD2. The TCR sequence derives from an adult in good health. This CDR3 reads CASSPLKRDSYEQYF. For the CDR3, the DNA is TGTGCCAGCAGTCCCTTGAAGCGGGACTCCTACGAGCAGTACTTC.